Shown below are 26 T cell receptor beta chains from a single sample sequenced in a study of shared clonotypes between healthy human individuals. Method: immunoSEQ multiplex PCR; TCRdb's copy keeps in-frame clones and lacks some. The table has about 2,500,000 clones, over 85% seen once. The sequenced material came from naive CD4+ T cells sorted from blood. Subset reported: CD45RA+ positively selected. Receptors originate from a man between 18 and 29 years old in good health.

The chain uses TRBV6-5 and TRBJ2-1; unclear D gene. From germline, CDR1 is MNHEY and CDR2 SVGAGI. CDR3 size: 15 residues. V was shortened by 7 bases and J by 1 base, with 14 bases between the two germline ends. The CDR3 spells CASNPRCFSYNEQFF. CDR3 DNA sequence: TGTGCCAGCAATCCGCGGTGTTTTTCCTACAATGAGCAGTTCTTC.

This clone was observed a few times. V usage is TRBV21-1 and J usage is TRBJ1-5; the table names TRBD1, a call not compared with the DNA. TRBV21-1 constitutes a pseudogene. CDR3 size: 14 residues. In nucleotides, the CDR3 is TGTGCCAGCAGCAACAGGTATAGCAATCAGCCCCAGCATTTT. Translated, it gives CASSNRYSNQPQHF.

This clone was counted between two and nine times. V and J are TRBV18 and TRBJ1-5; weak D call: TRBD1 (5 bases). Trimming removed 6 bases from V and 4 bases from J, with 13 bases in between. The CDR3 totals 14 residues. Germline lookup yields CDR1 KGHSH and CDR2 LQKENI. CDR3 protein: CASSTGGVNQPQHF. Written as DNA, the CDR3 is TGTGCCAGCTCCACCGGGGGGGTTAATCAGCCCCAGCATTTT.

This chain uses TRBV7-2 with TRBJ1-2; 12 bases agree with TRBD1. The CDR3 loop spans 15 amino acids. The germline V gene encodes CDR1 SGHTA and CDR2 FQGNSA. After removal of 5 bases from V and 4 bases from J, the junction contained 5 bases not matched to a gene. CDR3 amino acids: CASSLGTGGSYGYTF. CDR3 in DNA: TGTGCCAGCAGCCTCGGGACAGGGGGCAGCTATGGCTACACCTTC.

This clone was counted once. The J gene is TRBJ1-4, the V gene TRBV28, with TRBD1 as a possible D gene (5 bases). Trimming removed 6 bases from V and 7 bases from J, with 9 bases in between. CDR1 and CDR2 (germline): MDHEN, SYDVKM. The CDR3 is made up of 12 amino acids. The CDR3 is CASRDTGEKLFF. CDR3 in DNA: TGTGCCAGCAGGGACACGGGTGAAAAACTGTTTTTT.

This sequence joins TRBV30 and TRBJ2-7; 9 bases agree with TRBD1. The germline V gene encodes CDR1 GTSNPN and CDR2 SVGIG (reference sequence). V shed 0 bases, J shed 1 base, and the junction held 7 bases outside the gene matches. CDR3 length: 16 amino acids. CDR3 loop: CAWSVWGQGTSYEQYF. CDR3 bases: TGTGCCTGGAGTGTTTGGGGACAGGGAACTTCCTACGAGCAGTACTTC. Complete variable domain (other parts from reference TRBV30 and TRBJ2-7): SQTIHQWPATLVQPVGSPLSLECTVEGTSNPNLYWYRQAAGRGLQLLFYSVGIGQISSEVPQNLSASRPQDRQFILSSKKLLLSDSGFYLCAWSVWGQGTSYEQYFGPGTRLTVT.

The chain carries TRBV9 and TRBJ1-6; D is possibly TRBD1 (6 bases). The germline V gene has CDR1 SGDLS and CDR2 YYNGEE. V shed 4 bases and J shed 3 bases, with 14 bases lying between them. The CDR3 has 16 amino acids. In DNA form, the CDR3 reads TGTGCCAGCAGCCCCAGACAGGAAAACTATAATTCACCCCTCCACTTT. Residues: CASSPRQENYNSPLHF.

On this clone itself: The same CDR3 arises from other DNA sequences in this sample as well. The V and J genes are TRBV18 and TRBJ2-2, with a possible D match to TRBD2 (5 bases). V lost 1 base to trimming and J lost 1 base, with 10 bases between them. Germline assignment: CDR1 KGHSH and CDR2 LQKENI. This CDR3 region has 16 residues. CDR3 sequence reads: CASSPQGALNTGELFF. As DNA, the CDR3 is TGTGCCAGCTCACCACAGGGAGCACTGAACACCGGGGAGCTGTTTTTT.

The chain combines TRBV7-3 with TRBJ2-2; 9 positions match TRBD1. J was trimmed by 1 base and V by 2 bases; bases with no gene match: 2. This CDR3 comprises 16 residues. CDR1 is SGHTA, CDR2 FQGTGA, per germline. The CDR3 region is CASSLWGQGNTGELFF. The CDR3 bases are TGTGCCAGCAGCTTATGGGGACAGGGGAACACCGGGGAGCTGTTTTTT.

The V and J genes are TRBV29-1 and TRBJ2-3, with D possibly being TRBD2 (6 bases). CDR3 length: 15 amino acids. The germline CDR1 and CDR2 sequences are SQVTM and ANQGSEA. Deletions cut 5 bases from V and 7 bases from J, with 22 bases between. The CDR3 region has the DNA TGCAGCGTTTACCCTCGGAAGGGCCGCGGGAATACGCAGTATTTT. It codes for CSVYPRKGRGNTQYF.

This clone occurred once. The rearrangement joins TRBV30 to TRBJ1-2, with TRBD1 as a possible D gene (6 bases). Between the trimmed V and J ends, which lost 5 bases and 6 bases, there was a span of 19 bases. The CDR3 runs 14 residues. Germline V CDR1 and CDR2: GTSNPN, SVGIG (reference sequence). The CDR3 reads CAWEGRGSINGYTF. The CDR3 nucleotides are TGTGCCTGGGAGGGGAGGGGGTCGATCAATGGCTACACCTTC.

J is TRBJ1-2 and V is TRBV2, with D uncertain. Germline V gene lookup returns CDR1 SNHLY and CDR2 FYNNEI. V lost 7 bases to trimming and J lost 9 bases, with 12 bases between them. CDR3 length equals 11 residues. The CDR3 sequence is CASKETDSYTF. In DNA, the CDR3 is TGTGCCAGCAAAGAGACGGATAGCTACACCTTC.

This chain joins TRBV13 and TRBJ2-2, with D unresolved. Per the germline V gene, CDR1 is PRHDT and CDR2 is FYEKMQ (reference sequence). Trimming removed 8 bases from V and 6 bases from J, with 4 bases in between. The CDR3 is 10 amino acids. CDR3 residues: CASPPGELFF. DNA for the CDR3: TGTGCCAGCCCCCCCGGGGAGCTGTTTTTT.

This chain joins TRBV7-2 and TRBJ2-2; 8 bases align to TRBD2. Germline loops: CDR1 SGHTA, CDR2 FQGNSA. The CDR3 extends over 16 amino acids. V gave up 0 bases and J gave up 6 bases; unmatched junction bases: 6. CDR3 loop: CASSLAGLVLPGELFF. Written as DNA, the CDR3 is TGTGCCAGCAGCTTAGCGGGACTAGTGTTACCCGGGGAGCTGTTTTTT.

V and J are TRBV7-2 and TRBJ2-3; the match to TRBD2 covers 9 bases. CDR3 length equals 14 residues. The V gene end was trimmed by 4 bases and the J gene end by 4 bases; junction bases not matched to a gene: 3. The V gene's germline CDR1 is SGHTA and CDR2 FQGNSA. CDR3: CASSSRGGPDTQYF. CDR3 bases: TGTGCCAGCAGCTCGCGGGGGGGCCCAGATACGCAGTATTTT.

The V gene is TRBV19, the J gene TRBJ2-2; TRBD1 agrees at 8 bases. Germline V gene sequence: CDR1 LNHDA, CDR2 SQIVND (reference sequence). This CDR3 comprises 14 residues. Trimming took 6 bases from V and 6 from J; bases not matched to a gene: 6. Here the CDR3 DNA reads TGTGCCAGTAGACAGGGGGTCGGACCCGGGGAGCTGTTTTTT. Translated, it gives CASRQGVGPGELFF.

The chain combines TRBV6-6 with TRBJ1-2, with D hard to call. Trimming removed 7 bases from V and 5 bases from J, with 14 bases in between. Germline V lookup: CDR1 MNHNY, CDR2 SVGAGI (reference sequence). This CDR3 has 13 amino acids. CDR3 DNA sequence: TGTGCCAGCAACTGGGAGTTGGGGTATGGCTACACCTTC. Translation gives CASNWELGYGYTF.

This chain connects TRBV6-5 to TRBJ2-2; possible D gene TRBD1, 6 bases. V lost 3 bases to trimming and J lost 4 bases, with 9 bases between them. This CDR3 contains 14 residues. Germline values: CDR1 MNHEY, CDR2 SVGAGI. The DNA for the CDR3 is TGTGCCAGCAGTTATGACAGGCCCACCGGGGAGCTGTTTTTT. Translated: CASSYDRPTGELFF.

Comments on this clone: The sample has other DNA sequences that encode this CDR3 too. CDR3 nucleotides: TGTGCCAGCAGCTTGGACAGCACAGATACGCAGTATTTT. It is translated as CASSLDSTDTQYF. The chain couples TRBV5-6 to TRBJ2-3, with unresolved D. The V and J ends lost 0 bases and 0 bases respectively, with 2 bases between them. Germline V gene sequence: CDR1 SGHDT, CDR2 YYEEEE. This CDR3 is built from 13 residues.

This chain connects TRBV6-1 to TRBJ2-7, with TRBD1 matching 8 bases. This CDR3 is built from 14 residues. CDR1 is MNHNS and CDR2 is SASEGT in the germline V gene. The trim removed 6 bases at V and 4 bases at J, leaving 8 bases unmatched. In DNA, the CDR3 is TGTGCCAGCAGGGGCAGGGGGCGCGGGTACGAGCAGTACTTC. It specifies CASRGRGRGYEQYF.

The J gene is TRBJ1-6, the V gene TRBV18; 9 bases align to TRBD1. CDR1 is KGHSH and CDR2 is LQKENI in the germline V gene. The CDR3 spans 17 residues. The trim removed 0 bases at V and 7 bases at J, leaving 7 bases unmatched. The CDR3: CASSPPASTGGNSPLHF. In DNA form, the CDR3 reads TGTGCCAGCTCACCACCGGCGTCCACAGGGGGCAATTCACCCCTCCACTTT.

This rearrangement joins TRBV6-1 to TRBJ1-1; D is possibly TRBD1 (5 bases). V lost 8 bases and J 7 bases, leaving 14 bases between the germline ends. The CDR3 runs to 12 residues. Germline V CDR1 and CDR2: MNHNS, SASEGT. The CDR3, as DNA: TGTGCCAGCGGACACGCGGGGGTTGAAGCTTTCTTT. Translation: CASGHAGVEAFF.

With regard to this clone: The identical CDR3 is also encoded by other nucleotide sequences in the sample. This chain joins TRBV5-1 and TRBJ2-5, with 8 bases that match TRBD1. V gave up 4 bases and J gave up 5 bases; unmatched junction bases: 7. The CDR3 is 14 amino acids. Germline CDR1 and CDR2: SGHRS and YFSETQ. In DNA form, the CDR3 reads TGCGCCAGCAGCCGAGACAGGGGAAGGGAGACCCAGTACTTC. Residues: CASSRDRGRETQYF.

This clone showed up just once. The gene calls are TRBV6-5 and TRBJ2-3; TRBD2 agrees at 10 bases. This CDR3 is 16 amino acids long. CDR1 MNHEY and CDR2 SVGAGI come from the germline V gene. V lost 0 bases to trimming and J lost 7 bases; unmatched junction nucleotides: 7. This CDR3 is CASSYSRAGGLYTQYF. The CDR3 DNA sequence: TGTGCCAGCAGTTACTCGCGAGCGGGGGGGCTGTATACGCAGTATTTT.

The chain links TRBV11-3 to TRBJ2-1; a possible D gene is TRBD1 (7 bases). Germline V gives CDR1 SGHNT, CDR2 YENEEA. Trimming stripped 5 bases from V and 2 bases from J, with 10 bases between. CDR3 length: 14 residues. In DNA, the CDR3 is TGTGCCAGCAGCGGCAGGGGGGCCTACAATGAGCAGTTCTTC. This gives the protein CASSGRGAYNEQFF.

The genes are TRBV6-5 and TRBJ2-7, with 9 bases that match TRBD2. This CDR3 is 16 amino acids long. The V segment lost 4 bases and the J segment 2 bases; nucleotides outside the gene matches: 9. Germline V gives CDR1 MNHEY, CDR2 SVGAGI. Here the CDR3 DNA reads TGTGCCAGCAGTTCCTCGTTAGCGGGAGTGACCTACGAGCAGTACTTC. Translating it yields CASSSSLAGVTYEQYF.